This TCR beta chain was obtained from a study of T cell repertoires in cytomegalovirus infection. Study results and limitations: Adding up the frequency of public TCR beta families identified people who carried CMV plus the relevant HLA.

About this clonotype itself: What it binds is unknown.

The CDR3 length is 12 residues. V lost 7 bases, J lost 0 bases, and 6 bases lay in between. In germline, CDR1 is SNHLY, CDR2 FYNNEI. From the reads, TCRdb called clonotypes with MiXCR, one entry per CDR3 protein. The data contain 550,000 to 700,000 distinct CDR3 sequences, almost 40% of them singletons. The sample in question was cultured PBMCs, obtained from culture after CMV antigen stimulation. The source is a human donor in good health (CMV status not recorded). Some clones in this sample may be carry-over from other donors' samples. The chain links TRBV2 to TRBJ2-5; D unresolved. The CDR3: CASTANQETQYF. For the CDR3, the DNA is TGTGCCAGCACTGCTAACCAAGAGACCCAGTACTTC.